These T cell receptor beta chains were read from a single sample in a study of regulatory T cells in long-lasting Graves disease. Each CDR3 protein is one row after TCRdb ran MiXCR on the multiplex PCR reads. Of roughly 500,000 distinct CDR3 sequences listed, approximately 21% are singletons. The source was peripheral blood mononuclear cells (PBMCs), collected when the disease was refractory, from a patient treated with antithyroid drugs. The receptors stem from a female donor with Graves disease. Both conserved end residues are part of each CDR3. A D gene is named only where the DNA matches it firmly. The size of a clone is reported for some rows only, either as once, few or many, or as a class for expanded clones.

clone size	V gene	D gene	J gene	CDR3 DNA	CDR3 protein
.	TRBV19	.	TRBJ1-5	TGTGCCAGTAGTCCTCTACGGGACAGCAATCAGCCCCAGCATTTT	CASSPLRDSNQPQHF
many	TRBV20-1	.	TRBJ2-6	TGCAGTGCTAGAGGGATTTCTCAAGCTGGGGCCAACGTCCTGACTTTC	CSARGISQAGANVLTF
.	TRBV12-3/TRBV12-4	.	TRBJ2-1	TGTGCCAGCAGTTTGACACCGATCAATGAGCAGTTCTTC	CASSLTPINEQFF
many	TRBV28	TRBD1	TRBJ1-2	TGTGCCAGCAGTTCCCCCGGGACAGGGGAGTCTCGTGGCTACACCTTC	CASSSPGTGESRGYTF
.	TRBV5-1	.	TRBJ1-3	TGCGCCAGCAGCATCGGAGAATCTGGAAACACCATATATTTT	CASSIGESGNTIYF
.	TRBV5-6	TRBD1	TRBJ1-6	TGTGCCAGCAGCGGAGGGACAGGTATAGGATCACCCCTCCACTTT	CASSGGTGIGSPLHF
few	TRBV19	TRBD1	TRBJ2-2	TGTGCCAGTAGATGGGACAGGGCCTTTCCGGGACCCGGGGAGCTGTTTTTT	CASRWDRAFPGPGELFF
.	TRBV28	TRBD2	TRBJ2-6	TGTGCCAGCAGTTTAGCGGGGAGGGCTGGGGCCAACGTCCTGACTTTC	CASSLAGRAGANVLTF
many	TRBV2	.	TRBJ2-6	TGTGCCAGCAGTGAGTGGGCTGGGGCCAACGTCCTGACTTTC	CASSEWAGANVLTF
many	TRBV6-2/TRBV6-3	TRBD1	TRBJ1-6	TGTGCCAGCAGTTACTCGGACAGGCCAGGGTCACCCCTCCACTTT	CASSYSDRPGSPLHF
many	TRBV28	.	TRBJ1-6	TGTGCCAGCAGTCCCCTGGGGCGTTCCCCCCTCCACTTT	CASSPLGRSPLHF
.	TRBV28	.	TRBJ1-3	TGTGCCAGCAGTCCGGGGGTCGGAAACACCATGTATTTT	CASSPGVGNTMYF
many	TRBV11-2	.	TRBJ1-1	TGTGCCAGCAGCTCCTTTATGGGCTTGACAGCAAACACTGAAGCTTTCTTT	CASSSFMGLTANTEAFF
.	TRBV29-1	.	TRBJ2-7	TGCAGCGTGGGAACGACAGATTCCTACGAGCAGTACTTC	CSVGTTDSYEQYF
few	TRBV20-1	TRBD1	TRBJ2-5	TGCAGTGCTACAAAGACGGCCGGGACAGGCGGAGAGACCCAGTACTTC	CSATKTAGTGGETQYF
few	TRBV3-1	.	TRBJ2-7	TGTGCCAGCAGCCAAGATAGGAACAGGGCCTACGAGCAGTACTTC	CASSQDRNRAYEQYF
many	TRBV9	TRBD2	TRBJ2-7	TGTGCCAGCAGCGTAGGACTAGCGGGGGCCTACGAGCAGTACTTC	CASSVGLAGAYEQYF
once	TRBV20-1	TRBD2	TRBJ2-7	TGCAGTGCTAAGGCTAGCGGAGCGAACTCCTACGAGCAGTACTTC	CSAKASGANSYEQYF
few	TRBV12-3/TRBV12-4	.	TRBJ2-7	TGTGCCAGCAGTTCACCGGGAGTCAGCTACGAGCAGTACTTC	CASSSPGVSYEQYF
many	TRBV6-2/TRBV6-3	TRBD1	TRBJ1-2	TGTGCCAGCAGTTATGATCAGGGGGCGCATCCCATTGGCTACACCTTC	CASSYDQGAHPIGYTF
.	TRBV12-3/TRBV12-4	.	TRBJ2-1	TGTGCCAGCATTAAAGGGGGGGGATTCAACAATGAGCAGTTCTTC	CASIKGGGFNNEQFF
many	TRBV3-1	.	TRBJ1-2	TGTGCCAGCAGCCAAGCGGGCGCGGATGGCTACACCTTC	CASSQAGADGYTF
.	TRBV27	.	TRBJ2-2	TGTGCCAGCACCTTCTGGGGGAACACCGGGGAGCTGTTTTTT	CASTFWGNTGELFF
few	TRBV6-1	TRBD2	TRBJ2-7	TGTGCCAGCAGCGGACTAGCGGGAGGGCCCCACGAGCAGTACTTC	CASSGLAGGPHEQYF
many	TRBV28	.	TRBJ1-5	TGTGCCAGCAGGGGGGGAGTGAATCAGCCCCAGCATTTT	CASRGGVNQPQHF
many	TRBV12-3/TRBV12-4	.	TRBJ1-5	TGTGCCAGCAGTTTACCCTTAGCGGGCAATCAGCCCCAGCATTTT	CASSLPLAGNQPQHF
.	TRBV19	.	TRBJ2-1	TGTGCCAGTAAACCACAGGGCGAGCTAAATGAGCAGTTCTTC	CASKPQGELNEQFF
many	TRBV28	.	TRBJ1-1	TGTGCCAGCAGTTTGGGCGGGGTTGGGAACACTGAAGCTTTCTTT	CASSLGGVGNTEAFF